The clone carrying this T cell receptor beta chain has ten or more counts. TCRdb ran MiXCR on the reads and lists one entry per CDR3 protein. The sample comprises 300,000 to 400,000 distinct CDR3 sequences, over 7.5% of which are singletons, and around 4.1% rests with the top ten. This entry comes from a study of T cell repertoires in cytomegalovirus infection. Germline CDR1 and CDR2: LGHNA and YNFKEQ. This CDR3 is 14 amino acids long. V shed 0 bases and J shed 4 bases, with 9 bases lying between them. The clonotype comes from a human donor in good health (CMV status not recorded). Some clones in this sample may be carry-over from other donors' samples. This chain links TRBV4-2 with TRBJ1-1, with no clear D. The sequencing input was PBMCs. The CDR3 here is CASSQDGEVTEAFF. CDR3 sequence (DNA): TGTGCCAGCAGCCAAGACGGGGAGGTCACTGAAGCTTTCTTT.